The text below deals with one T cell receptor (beta chain). The sample originates from a study of blood T cell repertoires in COVID-19. There are 16 residues in the CDR3. The germline V gene encodes CDR1 SGHRS and CDR2 YFSETQ. Trimming removed 4 bases at V and 0 bases at J, with 16 bases between. Participant age was roughly 18 to 89 years, and participants resided in fewer than 30 US areas. Cohorts were based on clinical histories the participants reported. Some clones are missing from TCRdb's copy, which holds only in-frame ones; the method was immunoSEQ multiplex PCR. The repertoire includes 210,000 or so clones, about 84% of them detected once, and 1.8% sits in the top ten.

This TCR came from a man aged 55 to 70 who had recovered from COVID-19. Sequencing was performed on PBMCs or T cells enriched from blood (not recorded which). V and J are TRBV5-1 and TRBJ1-2; possible D gene TRBD1, 6 bases. The CDR3 sequence: CASSTTGSSANYGYTF. Here the CDR3 DNA reads TGCGCCAGCAGCACTACAGGGAGTTCCGCTAACTATGGCTACACCTTC. Full variable domain (outside the CDR3, taken from reference TRBV5-1 and TRBJ1-2): KAGVTQTPRYLIKTRGQQVTLSCSPISGHRSVSWYQQTPGQGLQFLFEYFSETQRNKGNFPGRFSGRQFSNSRSEMNVSTLELGDSALYLCASSTTGSSANYGYTFGSGTRLTVV.